What follows is one TCR beta chain and its context. The CDR3 runs 14 residues. Trimming stripped 1 base from V and 6 bases from J, with 9 bases between. Germline V gene lookup returns CDR1 SGHVS and CDR2 FQNEAQ. The data derive from a study of early stage breast cancer tumors. Blood replicates held 0.5 ug DNA, tumor or normal breast roughly 1.5 ug, two each. Some clones are missing from TCRdb's copy, which holds only in-frame ones; the method was immunoSEQ multiplex PCR. The sample lists just over 50,000 clones; roughly 78% were seen once. The chain has TRBV7-8 and TRBJ1-4; D is unresolved. This receptor was taken from a person aged 40 to 49 with breast cancer. The sequenced sample was blood. CDR3 amino acids: CASSLDSRDEKLFF. In DNA, the CDR3 is TGTGCCAGCAGCTTAGACAGTAGAGATGAAAAACTGTTTTTT.